The 31 T cell receptor beta chains presented below share a single source sample, sequenced in a study of STAT5B mutations in CD4+ large granular lymphocyte leukemia. Repertoires were generated with immunoSEQ multiplex PCR, while TCRdb's copy carries only in-frame clones and drops some. The sample records about 32,000 clones, about 89% being singletons. Sequenced sample: CD4+ T cells from blood buffy coats. The source of these receptors is a human donor in good health.

The V call is TRBV2, the J call TRBJ2-7, with D possibly being TRBD1 (5 bases). Trimming shortened V by 8 bases and J by 0 bases, and 8 bases separated the two germline ends. The length of the CDR3 is 12 residues. Germline-derived CDR1 and CDR2 are SNHLY and FYNNEI. CDR3 nucleotides: TGTGCCAGCGGGGCCTTCTCCTACGAGCAGTACTTC. This sequence encodes CASGAFSYEQYF.

The V call is TRBV4-1, the J call TRBJ2-7; 10 positions match TRBD1. The CDR3 totals 15 residues. Trimming removed 3 bases from V and 6 bases from J; junction bases left unmatched: 8. Germline V gene sequence: CDR1 MGHRA, CDR2 YSYEKL. CDR3 loop: CASSQAGTGVSEQYF. CDR3 bases: TGCGCCAGCAGCCAGGCTGGGACAGGGGTTTCCGAGCAGTACTTC.

The J gene is TRBJ1-1, the V gene TRBV10-3; D not certain. Trimming pared 2 bases from V and 3 bases from J, leaving 10 bases between. Germline CDR1 and CDR2: ENHRY and SYGVKD. CDR3 size: 14 residues. Written as DNA, the CDR3 is TGTGCCATCAGTGAGGGCAGAGGAGACACTGAAGCTTTCTTT. Protein product: CAISEGRGDTEAFF.

This chain links TRBV5-5 with TRBJ2-1, with 10 bases fitting TRBD2. This CDR3 is built from 19 residues. V was pared by 5 bases and J by 0 bases, with 14 bases of the junction left unmatched. CDR1 and CDR2 from the germline V gene are SGHKS and YYEKEE (reference sequence). The CDR3 bases are TGTGCCAGCAGTTCCCTGCCTACTAGCGGGACAAGCTCCTACAATGAGCAGTTCTTC. This codes for CASSSLPTSGTSSYNEQFF.

The chain recombines TRBV6-1 with TRBJ1-1, with TRBD1 matching 8 bases. CDR1 and CDR2 from the germline V gene are MNHNS and SASEGT. The CDR3 spans 15 residues. V shed 4 bases, J shed 5 bases, and the junction held 9 bases outside the gene matches. CDR3 loop: CASSGGPGGRTEAFF. CDR3 DNA: TGTGCCAGCAGTGGGGGCCCAGGGGGCAGAACTGAAGCTTTCTTT.

V usage is TRBV4-1 and J usage is TRBJ2-1, with 12 bases lining up with TRBD2. The CDR3 extends over 19 amino acids. Germline V gives CDR1 MGHRA, CDR2 YSYEKL. After removal of 4 bases from V and 0 bases from J, the junction contained 10 bases not matched to a gene. The CDR3 sequence: CASSLFRTSGISSYNEQFF. DNA of the CDR3: TGCGCCAGCAGCCTATTTCGGACTAGCGGGATCAGCTCCTACAATGAGCAGTTCTTC.

The V call is TRBV6-6, the J call TRBJ2-5; 8 bases line up with TRBD2. This CDR3 has 15 residues. Germline loops: CDR1 MNHNY, CDR2 SVGAGI (reference sequence). V lost 6 bases to trimming and J lost 2 bases; unmatched junction nucleotides: 8. The CDR3 coding sequence is TGTGCCAGCAGCCTAGGACTAGCCGAACAAGAGACCCAGTACTTC. This sequence encodes CASSLGLAEQETQYF.

The J gene is TRBJ1-1, the V gene TRBV2; TRBD1 agrees at 7 bases. CDR3 size: 14 residues. Germline V CDR1 and CDR2: SNHLY, FYNNEI. Trimming at V came to 4 bases and at J to 5 bases, leaving 7 bases not matched to a gene. The CDR3 coding sequence is TGTGCCAGCAGTGTAGAGACAGGGAGAACTGAAGCTTTCTTT. This translates into CASSVETGRTEAFF.

V gene TRBV6-1 combines with J gene TRBJ1-1; TRBD1 matches at 8 bases. J lost 9 bases, V lost 2 bases, and 2 bases had no gene match. Per germline, CDR1 MNHNS and CDR2 SASEGT. The CDR3 contains 12 residues. CDR3 amino acids: CASSEWDRKAFF. The CDR3 bases are TGTGCCAGCAGTGAATGGGACAGGAAAGCTTTCTTT.

This rearrangement joins TRBV7-9 to TRBJ2-5; D is possibly TRBD1 (5 bases). V dropped 4 bases and J dropped 2 bases, with 8 bases sitting between them. This CDR3 spans 13 amino acids. CDR1 is SEHNR, CDR2 FQNEAQ, per germline (reference sequence). The CDR3, as DNA: TGTGCCAGCAGCTCAAAGGGGCAAGAGACCCAGTACTTC. Translation: CASSSKGQETQYF.

This sequence joins TRBV5-1 and TRBJ2-1; 10 bases align to TRBD2. V lost 4 bases, J lost 7 bases, and 11 bases stayed unmatched. CDR1 and CDR2 (germline): SGHRS, YFSETQ. The CDR3 consists of 16 residues. CDR3 DNA sequence: TGCGCCAGCAGCGAACTCCTAGCGGGAGAGGGGAATGAGCAGTTCTTC. It translates to CASSELLAGEGNEQFF.

This rearrangement joins TRBV5-4 to TRBJ1-2; 7 positions agree with TRBD1. The CDR3 has 13 residues. The V and J ends lost 2 bases and 5 bases, in that order; junction bases with no gene match: 3. Germline CDR1 reads SGHNT; CDR2 reads YYREEE (reference sequence). CDR3 protein: CASSFDRDYGYTF. The CDR3 nucleotides read TGTGCCAGCAGCTTCGACAGGGATTATGGCTACACCTTC.

The CDR3 spells CASSVGGAPGNTIYF. For the CDR3, the DNA is TGTGCCAGCAGTGTTGGGGGGGCGCCTGGAAACACCATATATTTT. The genes are TRBV6-1 and TRBJ1-3; D possibly corresponds to TRBD1 (6 bases). V lost 4 bases and J 2 bases, leaving 12 bases between the germline ends. The germline gives CDR1 MNHNS, CDR2 SASEGT. CDR3 length: 15 amino acids.

This clone turned up a few times. The chain is built from TRBV6-6 and TRBJ1-5; possible D gene TRBD1, 5 bases. Trimming pared 7 bases from V and 0 bases from J, leaving 10 bases between. The V gene's germline CDR1 is MNHNY and CDR2 SVGAGI (reference sequence). The CDR3 loop spans 14 amino acids. The CDR3 DNA reads as TGTGCCAGCATGGGGCAGCGTAGCAATCAGCCCCAGCATTTT. This translates into CASMGQRSNQPQHF.

The chain combines TRBV4-2 with TRBJ2-5, with D possibly matching TRBD1 (5 bases). Trimming shortened V by 0 bases and J by 5 bases, and 13 bases separated the two germline ends. CDR3 length: 15 amino acids. Germline V gives CDR1 LGHNA, CDR2 YNFKEQ. CDR3: CASSQEAGSWETQYF. For the CDR3, the DNA is TGTGCCAGCAGCCAAGAAGCAGGGTCTTGGGAGACCCAGTACTTC.

The table lists this clone with a few counts. This chain uses TRBV7-9 with TRBJ2-7; the D is unclear. Per the germline V gene, CDR1 is SEHNR and CDR2 is FQNEAQ (reference sequence). The V end lost 5 bases, the J end lost 7 bases, and 15 bases lay between the germline ends. CDR3 length equals 13 residues. The DNA of the CDR3 is TGTGCCAGCAGCCTATCACCATCTTGGGAGCAGTACTTC. Its translation: CASSLSPSWEQYF.

The chain links TRBV10-1 to TRBJ2-1; D is ambiguous. Between the trimmed V and J ends, which lost 5 bases and 9 bases, there was a span of 17 bases. The CDR3 extends over 14 amino acids. In germline, CDR1 is WNHNN, CDR2 SYGVQD (reference sequence). CDR3 amino acids: CASSPGTRVREQFF. The CDR3 bases are TGCGCCAGCAGTCCCGGAACAAGGGTTCGTGAGCAGTTCTTC.

This chain uses TRBV18 with TRBJ2-3, with D unresolved. Germline V CDR1 and CDR2: KGHSH, LQKENI. V was shortened by 5 bases and J by 3 bases, with 9 bases between the two germline ends. This CDR3 contains 13 residues. CDR3 amino acids: CASSASGTDTQYF. For the CDR3, the DNA is TGTGCCAGCTCAGCGTCCGGGACAGATACGCAGTATTTT.

The chain joins TRBV9 to TRBJ1-1; D not resolved. The CDR3 runs 13 residues. Trimming took off 4 bases at V and 2 bases at J, with 9 bases between the two ends. From germline, CDR1 is SGDLS and CDR2 YYNGEE. The CDR3 DNA reads as TGTGCCAGCAGCCATACAGCAAACACTGAAGCTTTCTTT. Its protein product is CASSHTANTEAFF.

The chain uses TRBV18 and TRBJ1-1; D gene uncertain. From germline, CDR1 is KGHSH and CDR2 LQKENI. The V gene lost 6 bases and the J gene lost 1 base, with 9 bases spanning the gap. The CDR3 sequence is 13 residues long. The CDR3 spells CASSDRRNTEAFF. CDR3 in DNA: TGTGCCAGCTCGGATCGGAGGAACACTGAAGCTTTCTTT. Combining the CDR3 with reference TRBV18 and TRBJ1-1 gives the whole variable domain NAGVMQNPRHLVRRRGQEARLRCSPMKGHSHVYWYRQLPEEGLKFMVYLQKENIIDESGMPKERFSAEFPKEGPSILRIQQVVRGDSAAYFCASSDRRNTEAFFGQGTRLTVV.

This clone was observed once. The chain is built from TRBV18 and TRBJ2-1, with 11 bases that match TRBD2. Germline V gene sequence: CDR1 KGHSH, CDR2 LQKENI. This CDR3 has 15 residues. J gave up 4 bases and V 3 bases, and 2 bases lay outside the gene matches. CDR3 in DNA: TGTGCCAGCTCACCCGGACTAGCGGGTTACAATGAGCAGTTCTTC. The encoded protein is CASSPGLAGYNEQFF.

This clone was observed a single time. The rearrangement links TRBV29-1 to TRBJ1-1, with D possibly matching TRBD1 (5 bases). Germline-derived CDR1 and CDR2 are SQVTM and ANQGSEA. The CDR3 is 13 amino acids. The V end lost 3 bases, the J end lost 2 bases, and 10 bases lay between the germline ends. CDR3 DNA: TGCAGCGTTGATCGGGGACCCAACACTGAAGCTTTCTTT. Translating it yields CSVDRGPNTEAFF.

The rearrangement joins TRBV21-1 to TRBJ2-7. TRBV21-1 is designated a pseudogene. This CDR3 spans 16 amino acids. The CDR3 nucleotides read TGTGCCAACCCCGAGATAATATCGGACCTCCCCTACGAGCAGTACTTC. Its translation is CANPEIISDLPYEQYF.

For the CDR3, the DNA is TGTGCCAGCAGTTACTCGAGGGTCACTGAAGCTTTCTTT. Translation gives CASSYSRVTEAFF. The chain uses TRBV6-5 and TRBJ1-1; the D is unclear. Per the germline V gene, CDR1 is MNHEY and CDR2 is SVGAGI. There are 13 residues in the CDR3. V shed 0 bases and J shed 4 bases, with 6 bases lying between them.

J is TRBJ1-2 and V is TRBV28; D perhaps matches TRBD1 (5 bases). CDR3 length equals 16 residues. From germline, CDR1 is MDHEN and CDR2 SYDVKM. V was shortened by 2 bases and J by 1 base, with 14 bases between the two germline ends. CDR3 sequence (DNA): TGTGCCAGCAGTTTAACGGGACGCCAGGGTAACTATGGCTACACCTTC. This translates into CASSLTGRQGNYGYTF.

The chain is built from TRBV6-1 and TRBJ2-7; possibly TRBD2 for D (6 bases). V lost 7 bases and J lost 1, with 11 bases in between. Looked up from germline, CDR1 is MNHNS and CDR2 is SASEGT. The CDR3 is 13 residues long. CDR3 bases: TGTGCCAGCACAGTGGGAGGTTCCTACGAGCAGTACTTC. Encoded protein: CASTVGGSYEQYF.

The CDR3 loop is CASSLLPGRYEQYF. The CDR3 DNA reads TGTGCCAGCAGCTTGTTGCCGGGACGGTACGAGCAGTACTTC. V and J are TRBV5-6 and TRBJ2-7; the D call may be TRBD1 or TRBD2 (5 bases each). V was cut by 1 base and J by 4 bases, with 12 bases left in between. There are 14 residues in the CDR3. Germline V CDR1 and CDR2: SGHDT, YYEEEE.

This chain links TRBV28 with TRBJ1-2; TRBD1 aligns across 7 bases. V lost 3 bases to trimming and J lost 3 bases; unmatched junction nucleotides: 1. Germline-derived CDR1 and CDR2 are MDHEN and SYDVKM. CDR3 size: 13 residues. The CDR3 DNA reads as TGTGCCAGCAGTTTCGACAGGGACTATGGCTACACCTTC. Translating gives CASSFDRDYGYTF.

The genes are TRBV27 and TRBJ2-1; D is ambiguous. V gave up 3 bases and J gave up 1 base, with 16 bases separating them. The germline V gene has CDR1 MNHEY and CDR2 SMNVEV (reference sequence). This CDR3 is 17 amino acids long. The CDR3 coding sequence is TGTGCCAGCAGTTTCCTAGTAGGCCTCAGTTCCTACAATGAGCAGTTCTTC. Translating gives CASSFLVGLSSYNEQFF.

This sequence joins TRBV15 and TRBJ2-2; TRBD2 aligns across 14 bases. After removal of 5 bases from V and 4 bases from J, the junction contained 9 bases not matched to a gene. Germline V CDR1 and CDR2: LNHNV, YYDKDF (reference sequence). This CDR3 comprises 18 residues. CDR3 DNA sequence: TGTGCCACCAGCGGGGGGACTAGCGGGAGTGGGGGCACCGGGGAGCTGTTTTTT. Translated, it gives CATSGGTSGSGGTGELFF.

The chain employs TRBV7-2 and TRBJ2-3, with D perhaps assigned TRBD1 or TRBD2 (7 bases each). The V end was cut by 3 bases, the J end by 5 bases, with 15 bases between. CDR1 is SGHTA and CDR2 is FQGNSA in the germline V gene. This CDR3 comprises 15 residues. CDR3 bases: TGTGCCAGCAGCTTCGTATCAGGGGGGGGAGATACGCAGTATTTT. Its translation: CASSFVSGGGDTQYF. The complete variable domain, with remaining parts taken from reference TRBV7-2 and TRBJ2-3, reads GAGVSQSPSNKVTEKGKDVELRCDPISGHTALYWYRQSLGQGLEFLIYFQGNSAPDKSGLPSDRFSAERTGGSVSTLTIQRTQQEDSAVYLCASSFVSGGGDTQYFGPGTRLTVL.